This T cell receptor beta chain was sequenced for a study of cytomegalovirus exposure and HLA in healthy donors. Across the study: A data release that came early held around 85 million unique TCRs from HLA-typed donors. Study outcomes and limitations: More clonal expansion characterized HLA-associated TCR beta chains than equally common others in a later analysis. Common viral pathogens (according to a later analysis) appeared linked to several of the most significant clusters.

A remark on this clone: Antigen: not known.

CDR3 size: 14 residues. Germline V lookup: CDR1 LNHDA, CDR2 SQIVND (reference sequence). V gave up 2 bases and J gave up 5 bases, with 13 bases separating them. PCR employed 60 Vbeta and 13 Jbeta primers. Study processing details: Approximately 10 million shared chains were among around 78 million unique TCR beta chains counted in a later analysis. Clones were sequenced by immunoSEQ multiplex PCR, and TCRdb holds only the in-frame ones, with some missing. D and trimming come from the DNA, and the V and J calls and clone size come from that table. Of approximately 150,000 clones listed, 77% are singletons.

The source material was PBMCs. The sequence was obtained from a woman younger than 45 in good health and CMV-seropositive. The chain carries TRBV19 and TRBJ2-7; D perhaps matches TRBD1 (6 bases). For the CDR3, the DNA is TGTGCCAGTAGTATAAAAAGTCACAGGGACGAGCAGTACTTC. Translated: CASSIKSHRDEQYF.